This T cell receptor (beta chain) was obtained from a study of CD8 T cells in ankylosing spondylitis. Points from the study as a whole: There were earlier reports of some motif variants in reactive arthritis synovial fluid and blood. Reportedly, significant enrichment of disease-linked clones occurred in matched ankylosing spondylitis synovial fluid. Typical of ankylosing spondylitis blood, it appeared, was a TCR beta motif of roughly eight highly homologous variants. Relatively rare in peripheral blood, disease-linked clones were also CD8+.

This clonotype was counted at least ten times. Antigen specificity is unknown. It was by quantitative 5'-RACE with molecular barcodes that TCR beta libraries were made. TCRdb reprocessed the 5' RACE reads with MiXCR, giving one entry per CDR3 protein. The sample has around 490,000 distinct CDR3 sequences; roughly 5.3% are singletons. The CDR3 extends over 14 amino acids. CDR1 is SQVTM, CDR2 ANQGSEA, per germline. V lost 5 bases and J lost 3; bases outside the gene matches: 6. The sample taken for sequencing was blood, either unsorted or a sorted T cell fraction (not recorded which). The chain joins TRBV29-1 to TRBJ2-7; TRBD2 aligns across 11 bases. This TCR came from a male donor with ankylosing spondylitis. DNA for the CDR3: TGCAGCGTTCGTGGACTAGCGGGTAGCTACGAGCAGTACTTC. Its translation is CSVRGLAGSYEQYF.